A single count supports the clone carrying this TCR beta chain. The antigen remains unidentified. This specimen comes from a study of T cell clones after liver transplantation. Trimming took off 4 bases at V and 2 bases at J, with 12 bases between the two ends. The CDR3 is made up of 14 amino acids. Germline V CDR1 and CDR2: SGHNT, YYREEE (reference sequence). Study-wide results and limits: Graft donor-reactive T cells possibly entered the graft instead of undergoing deletion.

Using immunoSEQ multiplex PCR, the repertoire was profiled, and TCRdb retains in-frame clones only, with some absent. The sample consists of roughly 120,000 clones, roughly nine tenths of them appearing once. The input for sequencing was CD4+ T cells from blood, taken 12 months after liver transplant. This TCR came from a human patient who received a liver transplant. Some of the T cells might come from the graft donor. This chain joins TRBV5-4 and TRBJ1-2; D gene ambiguous. This CDR3 reads CASSLPGFNYGYTF. The CDR3 DNA reads as TGTGCCAGCAGCCTCCCCGGGTTCAACTATGGCTACACCTTC. Variable domain in full (rest from reference TRBV5-4 and TRBJ1-2): ETGVTQSPTHLIKTRGQQVTLRCSSQSGHNTVSWYQQALGQGPQFIFQYYREEENGRGNFPPRFSGLQFPNYSSELNVNALELDDSALYLCASSLPGFNYGYTFGSGTRLTVV.